Below are 11 T cell receptor beta chains sequenced from a single sample in a study of CD8 T cells in ankylosing spondylitis. Regarding the study as a whole: One TCR beta motif, made up of seven to nine highly homologous variants, appeared characteristic of ankylosing spondylitis blood.

No antigen has been identified for these receptors. MiXCR, run by TCRdb on the 5' RACE reads, gives a single entry per CDR3 protein. The table shows about 540,000 distinct CDR3 sequences, with about 13% occurring only once. The sample taken for sequencing was blood, either unsorted or a sorted T cell fraction (not recorded which). The origin of the receptors is a male donor with ankylosing spondylitis.

This clonotype was recorded a few times. The chain employs TRBV5-1 and TRBJ1-2, with TRBD1 matching 7 bases. There are 13 residues in the CDR3. With V trimmed by 4 bases and J by 8 bases, 8 bases remained unmatched. Germline CDR1 SGHRS, CDR2 YFSETQ. The CDR3 coding sequence is TGCGCCAGCAGCCCCGGGACAGTCCTAGGCTACACCTTC. It specifies CASSPGTVLGYTF.

Concerning this clonotype itself: A much larger clone lies a single base off, so this may be a read error. The chain links TRBV6-1 to TRBJ2-2; the D is unclear. Germline CDR1 MNHNS, CDR2 SASEGT. The CDR3 covers 12 residues. The V gene lost 5 bases and the J gene lost 5 bases, with 6 bases spanning the gap. The CDR3 DNA sequence: TGTGCCAGCAGTTCACAGACCGGGGAGCTGTTTTTT. It encodes CASSSQTGELFF.

V is TRBV29-1 and J is TRBJ1-4; the D gene is possibly TRBD1 (5 bases). The CDR3 runs 13 residues. Trimming shortened V by 4 bases and J by 4 bases, and 10 bases separated the two germline ends. Germline V lookup: CDR1 SQVTM, CDR2 ANQGSEA. CDR3 DNA sequence: TGCAGCGTTGCCGCGGGGGGTAATGAAAAACTGTTTTTT. It yields the protein CSVAAGGNEKLFF.

The rearrangement uses TRBV11-2 and TRBJ2-7; 8 bases are shared with TRBD1. V trimming: 3 bases; J trimming: 3 bases; junction bases outside the gene matches: 7. Germline lookup yields CDR1 SGHAT and CDR2 FQNNGV. The CDR3 runs 15 residues. CDR3 nucleotide sequence: TGTGCCAGCAGCTTCTCCGGACAGGGAGACTACGAGCAGTACGTC. Translating it yields CASSFSGQGDYEQYV.

This chain connects TRBV5-1 to TRBJ1-1, with unresolved D. Germline CDR1 SGHRS, CDR2 YFSETQ. With 4 bases removed from V and 4 bases from J, the gap between germline ends came to 14 bases. The CDR3 length is 14 residues. The CDR3 sequence is CASSLVGRGTEAFF. The CDR3 DNA is TGCGCCAGCAGCCTAGTCGGGCGTGGCACTGAAGCTTTCTTT.

This chain uses TRBV9 with TRBJ2-7; unclear D gene. The V and J ends lost 3 bases and 1 base respectively, with 11 bases between them. The CDR3 consists of 14 residues. Germline V lookup: CDR1 SGDLS, CDR2 YYNGEE. CDR3 nucleotide sequence: TGTGCCAGCAGCGCCACCACCCGTTCCTACGAGCAGTACTTC. Protein product: CASSATTRSYEQYF.

The chain uses TRBV20-1 and TRBJ1-4; no reliable D call. The CDR3 sequence is 12 residues long. Trimming pared 6 bases from V and 4 bases from J, leaving 9 bases between. Germline CDR1 is DFQATT and CDR2 is SNEGSKA (reference sequence). Written as DNA, the CDR3 is TGCAGTGCCCCCGTCATTAATGAAAAACTGTTTTTT. It yields the protein CSAPVINEKLFF.

This CDR3 is CSARVPGVGANVLTF. The DNA for the CDR3 is TGCAGTGCTAGAGTTCCAGGGGTTGGGGCCAACGTCCTGACTTTC. V is TRBV20-1 and J is TRBJ2-6, with D possibly TRBD1 on 6 matching bases. Trimming took 1 base from V and 3 from J, leaving 10 bases between them. Germline CDR1 is DFQATT and CDR2 is SNEGSKA (reference sequence). CDR3 size: 15 residues.

CDR3 sequence (DNA): TGTGCCAGCTCATACGGGGGAGCCATCTACGAGCAGTACTTC. Protein product: CASSYGGAIYEQYF. This sequence joins TRBV2 and TRBJ2-7; tentative D call: TRBD2 (6 bases). The V gene lost 8 bases and the J gene lost 3 bases, with 17 bases spanning the gap. There are 14 residues in the CDR3. CDR1 is SNHLY and CDR2 is FYNNEI in the germline V gene.

In this sample, this clonotype turned up a few times. The rearrangement uses TRBV24-1 and TRBJ2-2, with D possibly called TRBD1 or TRBD2 (6 bases each). CDR3 size: 14 residues. The ends were cut back, 7 bases at V and 5 bases at J, with 13 bases in the middle. CDR1 and CDR2 from the germline V gene are KGHDR and SFDVKD. The CDR3 bases are TGTGCCACCAGCCTAGGAGGGGGAACCGGGGAGCTGTTTTTT. This translates into CATSLGGGTGELFF.

The genes are TRBV5-1 and TRBJ1-1, with TRBD1 matching over 9 bases. After removal of 2 bases from V and 7 bases from J, the junction contained 3 bases not matched to a gene. The CDR3 is 13 residues long. CDR1 is SGHRS, CDR2 YFSETQ, per germline. The CDR3 region is CASSFRTGVEAFF. The CDR3 coding sequence is TGCGCCAGCAGCTTCAGGACAGGGGTTGAAGCTTTCTTT.